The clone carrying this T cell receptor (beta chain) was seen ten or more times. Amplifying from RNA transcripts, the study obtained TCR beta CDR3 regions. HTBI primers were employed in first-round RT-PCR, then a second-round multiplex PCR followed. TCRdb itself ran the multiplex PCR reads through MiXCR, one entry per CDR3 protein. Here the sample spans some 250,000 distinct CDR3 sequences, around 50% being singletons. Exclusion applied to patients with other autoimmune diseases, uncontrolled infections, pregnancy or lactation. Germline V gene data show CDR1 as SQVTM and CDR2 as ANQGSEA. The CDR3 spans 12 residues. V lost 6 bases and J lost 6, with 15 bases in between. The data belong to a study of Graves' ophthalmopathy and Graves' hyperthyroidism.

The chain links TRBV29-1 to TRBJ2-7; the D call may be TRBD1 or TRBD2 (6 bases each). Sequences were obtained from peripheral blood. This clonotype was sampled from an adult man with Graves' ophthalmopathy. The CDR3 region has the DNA TGCAGCGTCGGTGACAGGAGGGGCGAGCAGTACTTC. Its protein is CSVGDRRGEQYF.